The 23 T cell receptor beta chains in this list originate from one sample, sequenced in a study of cytomegalovirus exposure and HLA in healthy donors (dated by TCRdb to the late 2010s). Library generation was performed with the immunoSEQ multiplex PCR assay. TCRdb's version of the immuneACCESS table is confined to in-frame rearrangements and falls short of the full clone set. An unresolved V gene accounts for under half of the shortfall where checked; the remainder is of unknown origin. The sample table records 170,000 or so clones; 80% to 85% of these occur just once. The ten largest clones take up about 2.8% of the sample. The sequencing sample was made of PBMCs. These receptors were collected from a young woman in good health and CMV-seropositive.

The chain joins TRBV16 to TRBJ2-7, with TRBD1 matching over 9 bases. Trimming removed 2 bases from V and 6 bases from J; junction bases left unmatched: 11. The CDR3 loop spans 16 amino acids. Looked up from germline, CDR1 is KGHSY and CDR2 is FQNENV. The chain's CDR3 is CASSQPVRDRVGEQYF. The CDR3 bases are TGTGCCAGCAGCCAACCAGTCCGGGACAGGGTAGGCGAGCAGTACTTC.

The J gene is TRBJ2-7, the V gene TRBV6-1; D possibly corresponds to TRBD2 (6 bases). Trimming left V 7 bases short and J 0 bases short, with 10 bases between. Germline V gene sequence: CDR1 MNHNS, CDR2 SASEGT. The CDR3 covers 13 residues. Here the CDR3 DNA reads TGTGCCAGCATGGGCGGGGTCTCCTACGAGCAGTACTTC. As protein: CASMGGVSYEQYF.

V gene TRBV7-9 combines with J gene TRBJ2-7; a possible D gene is TRBD1 (6 bases). This CDR3 spans 14 amino acids. The V and J ends lost 5 bases and 3 bases respectively, with 14 bases between them. Germline values: CDR1 SEHNR, CDR2 FQNEAQ (reference sequence). CDR3 sequence reads: CASSQRGQNYEQYF. CDR3 nucleotide sequence: TGTGCCAGCAGCCAGCGAGGACAGAACTACGAGCAGTACTTC.

The V and J genes are TRBV6-4 and TRBJ2-3, with TRBD2 identical over 13 bases. V dropped 6 bases and J dropped 4; count of bases not matched to a gene: 4. The germline CDR1 and CDR2 sequences are MRHNA and SNTAGT. This CDR3 has 15 amino acids. The DNA for the CDR3 is TGTGCCAGCAGGGAGACTAGCGGGGGGCCAGATACGCAGTATTTT. Translation gives CASRETSGGPDTQYF.

The gene calls are TRBV6-5 and TRBJ1-2; the D is unclear. Deletions cut 10 bases from V and 8 bases from J, with 23 bases between. The CDR3 contains 14 residues. CDR1 is MNHEY and CDR2 is SVGAGI in the germline V gene. CDR3: CATGPGNDPKGYTF. The CDR3 DNA sequence: TGTGCCACCGGGCCGGGAAACGATCCCAAAGGCTACACCTTC.

This chain links TRBV13 with TRBJ2-3; D is possibly TRBD1 (6 bases). The CDR3 has 16 residues. Germline V gives CDR1 PRHDT, CDR2 FYEKMQ (reference sequence). Deletions cut 3 bases from V and 2 bases from J, with 15 bases between. The chain's CDR3 is CASSFLDSHNTDTQYF. The CDR3 region has the DNA TGTGCCAGCAGCTTTTTGGACAGCCACAACACAGATACGCAGTATTTT.

The chain recombines TRBV5-1 with TRBJ1-2, with TRBD1 identical over 10 bases. The germline V gene encodes CDR1 SGHRS and CDR2 YFSETQ. The ends lost 0 bases at V and 6 bases at J; junction bases unmatched: 2. The CDR3 totals 14 residues. The CDR3 DNA sequence: TGCGCCAGCAGCTTGGGGGGACAGGGGCATGGCTACACCTTC. This gives the protein CASSLGGQGHGYTF. The full variable domain, in which reference TRBV5-1 and TRBJ1-2 provide the parts outside the CDR3, is KAGVTQTPRYLIKTRGQQVTLSCSPISGHRSVSWYQQTPGQGLQFLFEYFSETQRNKGNFPGRFSGRQFSNSRSEMNVSTLELGDSALYLCASSLGGQGHGYTFGSGTRLTVV.

The chain joins TRBV6-5 to TRBJ2-1; tentatively, D is TRBD1 (6 bases). With 6 bases removed from V and 5 bases from J, the gap between germline ends came to 14 bases. The CDR3 has 14 amino acids. Per germline, CDR1 MNHEY and CDR2 SVGAGI. CDR3 protein: CASSYTGTHNEQFF. DNA for the CDR3: TGTGCCAGCAGCTACACAGGGACCCACAATGAGCAGTTCTTC.

J is TRBJ1-1 and V is TRBV7-9, with D possibly TRBD1 on 5 matching bases. Germline V gives CDR1 SEHNR, CDR2 FQNEAQ (reference sequence). The CDR3 loop spans 12 amino acids. Trimming took 3 bases from V and 7 from J, leaving 9 bases between them. DNA of the CDR3: TGTGCCAGCAGCTTTCGGGGGGGTGAAGCTTTCTTT. Translating gives CASSFRGGEAFF.

The chain links TRBV7-3 to TRBJ2-1; TRBD1 matches at 7 bases. Germline values: CDR1 SGHTA, CDR2 FQGTGA. The V segment lost 4 bases and the J segment 10 bases; nucleotides outside the gene matches: 7. There are 13 residues in the CDR3. DNA of the CDR3: TGTGCCAGCAGCTCAGGGGGTCACGGGGAGCAGTTCTTC. This translates into CASSSGGHGEQFF.

DNA of the CDR3: TGTGCCAGCAGCGAGGGACAGGGTATGGAGACCCAGTACTTC. Its protein product is CASSEGQGMETQYF. This chain joins TRBV9 and TRBJ2-5, with 9 bases fitting TRBD1. The CDR3 extends over 14 amino acids. The germline V gene has CDR1 SGDLS and CDR2 YYNGEE. V lost 3 bases to trimming and J lost 5 bases; unmatched junction nucleotides: 5.

The chain links TRBV18 to TRBJ2-2, with 9 bases aligning to TRBD1. After removal of 1 base from V and 2 bases from J, the junction contained 2 bases not matched to a gene. This CDR3 is 16 amino acids long. CDR1 is KGHSH, CDR2 LQKENI, per germline. The CDR3 is CASSPRQGGNTGELFF. As DNA, the CDR3 is TGTGCCAGCTCACCACGACAGGGGGGAAACACCGGGGAGCTGTTTTTT.

This sequence joins TRBV5-8 and TRBJ1-2; possibly TRBD1 for D (6 bases). Per the germline V gene, CDR1 is SGHTS and CDR2 is YDEGEE. The CDR3 contains 14 residues. The V end was cut by 6 bases, the J end by 8 bases, with 20 bases between. The CDR3 spells CASKYRALKSGYTF. The CDR3, as DNA: TGTGCCAGCAAATACAGGGCTTTAAAGTCGGGCTACACCTTC. The whole variable domain, filled in from reference TRBV5-8 and TRBJ1-2, reads EAGVTQSPTHLIKTRGQQATLRCSPISGHTSVYWYQQALGLGLQFLLWYDEGEERNRGNFPPRFSGRQFPNYSSELNVNALELEDSALYLCASKYRALKSGYTFGSGTRLTVV.

The V call is TRBV5-6, the J call TRBJ2-7; TRBD2 aligns across 7 bases. Germline trimming cut 0 bases from V and 6 bases from J; bases unmatched to any gene: 6. CDR1 is SGHDT, CDR2 YYEEEE, per germline. The CDR3 runs 14 residues. In DNA, the CDR3 is TGTGCCAGCAGCTTGGTCCCTAGCGGTGTCGAGCAGTACTTC. Translating it yields CASSLVPSGVEQYF.

The table lists this clone with a few counts. The V call is TRBV4-1, the J call TRBJ1-2; weak D call: TRBD1 (5 bases). Looked up from germline, CDR1 is MGHRA and CDR2 is YSYEKL. The length of the CDR3 is 15 residues. Deletions cut 4 bases from V and 0 bases from J, with 12 bases between. The CDR3, as DNA: TGCGCCAGCAGCCCGCGGGACGGAGCTAACTATGGCTACACCTTC. This gives the protein CASSPRDGANYGYTF.

This chain connects TRBV6-4 to TRBJ2-3; TRBD2 matches 9 bases. This CDR3 contains 15 residues. From germline, CDR1 is MRHNA and CDR2 SNTAGT. V trimming: 3 bases; J trimming: 3 bases; junction bases outside the gene matches: 4. CDR3: CASSESSGGTDTQYF. As DNA, the CDR3 is TGTGCCAGCAGTGAATCGAGCGGGGGGACAGATACGCAGTATTTT.

This clone was seen just once. The rearrangement links TRBV9 to TRBJ1-2, with 8 positions matching TRBD1. The CDR3 runs 13 residues. From germline, CDR1 is SGDLS and CDR2 YYNGEE. Trimming removed 2 bases from V and 8 bases from J; junction bases left unmatched: 5. The DNA for the CDR3 is TGTGCCAGCAGCGTGACAGGGGAAGGCGGCTACACCTTC. Translation gives CASSVTGEGGYTF. The variable domain in full, completed from reference TRBV9 and TRBJ1-2, reads DSGVTQTPKHLITATGQRVTLRCSPRSGDLSVYWYQQSLDQGLQFLIQYYNGEERAKGNILERFSAQQFPDLHSELNLSSLELGDSALYFCASSVTGEGGYTFGSGTRLTVV.

This clone was observed once. The V gene is TRBV10-1, the J gene TRBJ1-3; D not certain. The germline gives CDR1 WNHNN, CDR2 SYGVQD (reference sequence). Trimming cost V 2 bases and J 0 bases, with 26 bases left between them. The CDR3 spans 21 residues. CDR3 loop: CASSESGRSWSDKSSGNTIYF. The CDR3 region has the DNA TGCGCCAGCAGTGAGAGTGGCAGGTCTTGGTCCGACAAATCCTCTGGAAACACCATATATTTT.

The gene calls are TRBV18 and TRBJ1-1; 7 bases fit TRBD1. Germline lookup yields CDR1 KGHSH and CDR2 LQKENI. The length of the CDR3 is 16 residues. Trimming took 4 bases from V and 3 from J; bases not matched to a gene: 11. The CDR3 region has the DNA TGTGCCAGCTCACGCGAAGAGACAGGGATCCACACTGAAGCTTTCTTT. Translated, it gives CASSREETGIHTEAFF.

The chain recombines TRBV18 with TRBJ1-1, with 7 bases aligning to TRBD1. Looked up from germline, CDR1 is KGHSH and CDR2 is LQKENI. This CDR3 region has 16 residues. Unmatched junction bases numbered 10, after V lost 3 bases and J lost 3 bases. CDR3 loop: CASSPQGVKSYTEAFF. CDR3 DNA sequence: TGTGCCAGCTCACCTCAGGGGGTGAAAAGTTACACTGAAGCTTTCTTT.

The J gene is TRBJ1-4, the V gene TRBV5-1, with D uncertain. Germline V gene lookup returns CDR1 SGHRS and CDR2 YFSETQ. The V and J ends lost 0 bases and 0 bases respectively, with 3 bases between them. CDR3 size: 14 residues. The CDR3 nucleotides are TGCGCCAGCAGCTTGGACACAACTAATGAAAAACTGTTTTTT. This gives the protein CASSLDTTNEKLFF. The entire variable domain, with the rest obtained from reference TRBV5-1 and TRBJ1-4, is as follows: KAGVTQTPRYLIKTRGQQVTLSCSPISGHRSVSWYQQTPGQGLQFLFEYFSETQRNKGNFPGRFSGRQFSNSRSEMNVSTLELGDSALYLCASSLDTTNEKLFFGSGTQLSVL.

The V call is TRBV19, the J call TRBJ1-2; 7 nucleotides agree with TRBD1. Germline CDR1 reads LNHDA; CDR2 reads SQIVND (reference sequence). The J segment lost 7 bases and the V segment lost 3 bases, leaving 5 bases of the junction unmatched. CDR3 size: 13 residues. The CDR3 coding sequence is TGTGCCAGTAGTATGGGGACAGTTGGTGGCTACACCTTC. The encoded protein is CASSMGTVGGYTF.

The chain has TRBV5-1 and TRBJ2-1, with a possible D match to TRBD1 (5 bases). The ends were cut back, 4 bases at V and 5 bases at J, with 13 bases in the middle. This CDR3 is built from 14 residues. Germline V gene lookup returns CDR1 SGHRS and CDR2 YFSETQ. CDR3 amino acids: CASSRTPENNEQFF. In DNA form, the CDR3 reads TGCGCCAGCAGCCGGACACCCGAGAACAATGAGCAGTTCTTC.